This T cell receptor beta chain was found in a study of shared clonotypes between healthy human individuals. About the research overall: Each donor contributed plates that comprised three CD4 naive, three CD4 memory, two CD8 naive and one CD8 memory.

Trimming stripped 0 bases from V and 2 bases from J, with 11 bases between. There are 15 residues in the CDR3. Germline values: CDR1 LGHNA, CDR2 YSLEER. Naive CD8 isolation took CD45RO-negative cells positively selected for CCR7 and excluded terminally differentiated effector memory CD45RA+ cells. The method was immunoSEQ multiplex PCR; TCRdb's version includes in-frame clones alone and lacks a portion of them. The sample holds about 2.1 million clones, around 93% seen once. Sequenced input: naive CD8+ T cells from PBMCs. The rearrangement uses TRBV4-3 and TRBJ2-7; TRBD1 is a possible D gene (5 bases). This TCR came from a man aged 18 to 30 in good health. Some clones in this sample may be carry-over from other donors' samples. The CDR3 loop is CASSQDTDRPYEQYF. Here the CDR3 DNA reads TGCGCCAGCAGCCAAGATACCGACAGACCCTACGAGCAGTACTTC.